The 21 T cell receptor beta chains below come from one sample, sequenced in a study of T-cell memory formation after mild COVID-19. TCRdb itself ran the 5' RACE reads through MiXCR, one entry per CDR3 protein. The sample consists of a few hundred thousand distinct CDR3 sequences, around 27% of them appearing once. The sequencing sample was made of PBMCs or a T cell subset sorted from them (not recorded which). These receptors came from an adult woman who had mild COVID-19 (a few samples of this study predate the infection). Cell type and time point are not known.

This clonotype has just a few counts. J is TRBJ2-3 and V is TRBV19, with 13 bases identical to TRBD2. The V gene end was trimmed by 5 bases and the J gene end by 7 bases; junction bases not matched to a gene: 12. Germline V gene sequence: CDR1 LNHDA, CDR2 SQIVND (reference sequence). The length of the CDR3 is 17 residues. The CDR3 region is CASSPQGLAGSMNTQYF. CDR3 sequence (DNA): TGTGCCAGTAGTCCCCAGGGACTAGCGGGATCGATGAATACGCAGTATTTT.

This clonotype has a count of ten or more. The gene calls are TRBV5-1 and TRBJ2-7; TRBD1 might be the D (6 bases). The CDR3 loop spans 16 amino acids. Germline lookup yields CDR1 SGHRS and CDR2 YFSETQ. The germline V and J ends were trimmed by 0 bases and 0 bases, with 13 bases remaining between them. CDR3: CASSLAQGGSSYEQYF. The CDR3 DNA follows: TGCGCCAGCAGCTTGGCCCAAGGGGGTAGCTCCTACGAGCAGTACTTC.

In DNA form, the CDR3 reads TGCGCCAGCAGCCAAGTCCACGGGACAGGGACCTACGAGCAGTACTTC. It is translated as CASSQVHGTGTYEQYF. The chain recombines TRBV4-3 with TRBJ2-7, with 9 nucleotides matching TRBD1. This CDR3 is built from 16 residues. CDR1 is LGHNA and CDR2 is YSLEER in the germline V gene. V lost 1 base to trimming and J lost 2 bases; unmatched junction nucleotides: 6.

The CDR3 region has the DNA TGTGCCATCAGTGAGCCGGGCAGGGCGGACGAGCAGTACTTC. Translating it yields CAISEPGRADEQYF. The chain combines TRBV10-3 with TRBJ2-7; D might be TRBD1 (5 bases). CDR1 and CDR2 from the germline V gene are ENHRY and SYGVKD. The CDR3 sequence is 14 residues long. Trimming left V 2 bases short and J 5 bases short, with 13 bases between.

This clonotype was seen only a few times. The chain recombines TRBV5-1 with TRBJ2-3; 7 bases map to TRBD2. The CDR3 covers 16 residues. V lost 5 bases and J lost 6; bases outside the gene matches: 15. Germline V gene sequence: CDR1 SGHRS, CDR2 YFSETQ. CDR3 region: CASRLSPSGRWDTQYF. Written as DNA, the CDR3 is TGCGCCAGCAGGCTCTCCCCTAGCGGACGCTGGGATACGCAGTATTTT.

V usage is TRBV7-9 and J usage is TRBJ2-5; D is perhaps TRBD1 (6 bases). CDR1 and CDR2 (germline): SEHNR, FQNEAQ (reference sequence). V lost 4 bases to trimming and J lost 2 bases, with 14 bases between them. CDR3 length: 15 residues. The CDR3 reads CASSSYRVRQETQYF. CDR3 DNA: TGTGCCAGCAGCTCGTACAGGGTTCGGCAAGAGACCCAGTACTTC.

This clonotype showed up just a few times. This chain links TRBV19 with TRBJ1-1; TRBD1 aligns across 10 bases. V gave up 4 bases and J gave up 1 base; unmatched junction bases: 9. Germline loops: CDR1 LNHDA, CDR2 SQIVND (reference sequence). The CDR3 runs 17 residues. The CDR3 DNA reads as TGTGCCAGTAGTACCCCCGGGACAGGGGCCTGGAACACTGAAGCTTTCTTT. This gives the protein CASSTPGTGAWNTEAFF. Full variable domain (missing parts from reference TRBV19 and TRBJ1-1): DGGITQSPKYLFRKEGQNVTLSCEQNLNHDAMYWYRQDPGQGLRLIYYSQIVNDFQKGDIAEGYSVSREKKESFPLTVTSAQKNPTAFYLCASSTPGTGAWNTEAFFGQGTRLTVV.

V and J are TRBV23-1 and TRBJ2-7; 7 bases are shared with TRBD1. TRBV23-1 is recorded as an ORF, its role being uncertain. The V gene end was trimmed by 4 bases and the J gene end by 0 bases; junction bases not matched to a gene: 6. The CDR3 consists of 15 residues. This CDR3 reads CASSPRTGFSYEQYF. The CDR3 coding sequence is TGCGCCAGCAGTCCACGGACAGGCTTCTCCTACGAGCAGTACTTC.

This chain joins TRBV13 and TRBJ2-5; tentatively, D is TRBD2 (7 bases). The germline gives CDR1 PRHDT, CDR2 FYEKMQ (reference sequence). The CDR3 is 16 residues long. Trimming shortened V by 7 bases and J by 1 base, and 19 bases separated the two germline ends. The CDR3 nucleotides are TGTGCCAGCACCTTGCTGGGGGCTAGCGGCCAAGAGACCCAGTACTTC. This sequence encodes CASTLLGASGQETQYF.

This sequence joins TRBV5-1 and TRBJ2-5, with 8 bases lining up with TRBD1. The CDR3 consists of 14 residues. The V gene's germline CDR1 is SGHRS and CDR2 YFSETQ. The trim removed 4 bases at V and 5 bases at J, leaving 7 bases unmatched. CDR3 nucleotides: TGCGCCAGCAGCCTGGGACAGGAGGCCGAGACCCAGTACTTC. Its translation: CASSLGQEAETQYF.

The rearrangement uses TRBV5-5 and TRBJ2-7, with 7 bases lining up with TRBD1. Germline V gene sequence: CDR1 SGHKS, CDR2 YYEKEE (reference sequence). This CDR3 is built from 14 residues. The trim removed 4 bases at V and 2 bases at J, leaving 6 bases unmatched. CDR3 coding DNA: TGTGCCAGCAGCACCGGACAGGACCCCTACGAGCAGTACTTC. Translation: CASSTGQDPYEQYF.

This chain joins TRBV7-4 and TRBJ2-7, with unresolved D. V dropped 4 bases and J dropped 0 bases, with 10 bases sitting between them. The CDR3 covers 14 residues. Germline V gene data show CDR1 as SGHVT and CDR2 as SQSDAQ. The CDR3 spells CASSSHPPSYEQYF. For the CDR3, the DNA is TGTGCCAGCAGCTCGCACCCTCCCTCCTACGAGCAGTACTTC.

This clonotype was detected only a few times. V usage is TRBV30 and J usage is TRBJ2-1; 14 nucleotides line up with TRBD2. V trimming: 0 bases; J trimming: 10 bases; junction bases outside the gene matches: 2. The CDR3 loop spans 14 amino acids. Per germline, CDR1 GTSNPN and CDR2 SVGIG (reference sequence). The CDR3 loop is CAWSVRLAGGEQFF. The CDR3 nucleotides read TGTGCCTGGAGTGTACGACTAGCGGGAGGGGAGCAGTTCTTC.

This clonotype has only a few counts. The V and J genes are TRBV18 and TRBJ2-1; 9 positions match TRBD2. CDR3 size: 16 residues. The germline CDR1 and CDR2 sequences are KGHSH and LQKENI. V was clipped by 0 bases and J by 6 bases; unmatched bases: 6. The CDR3 DNA is TGTGCCAGCTCACCACCCGGGGTAGCGGGGGTCAATGAGCAGTTCTTC. Its protein product is CASSPPGVAGVNEQFF. The complete variable domain, with remaining parts taken from reference TRBV18 and TRBJ2-1, reads NAGVMQNPRHLVRRRGQEARLRCSPMKGHSHVYWYRQLPEEGLKFMVYLQKENIIDESGMPKERFSAEFPKEGPSILRIQQVVRGDSAAYFCASSPPGVAGVNEQFFGPGTRLTVL.

The chain employs TRBV6-2 or TRBV6-3 and TRBJ2-1; D unclear. Looked up from germline, CDR1 is MNHEY and CDR2 is SVGEGT. Trimming stripped 8 bases from V and 9 bases from J, with 14 bases between. The CDR3 totals 12 residues. CDR3 DNA: TGTGCCAGCCTAAGCTTGGGTAGTGAGCAGTTCTTC. As protein: CASLSLGSEQFF.

The chain uses TRBV12-3 or TRBV12-4 and TRBJ2-2, with a weak D call TRBD1 (6 bases). The CDR3 covers 15 residues. V dropped 1 base and J dropped 2 bases, with 8 bases sitting between them. This CDR3 reads CASSLGGPNTGELFF. For the CDR3, the DNA is TGTGCCAGCAGTTTAGGGGGGCCAAACACCGGGGAGCTGTTTTTT.

The V call is TRBV29-1, the J call TRBJ2-3, with D unclear. The CDR3 is made up of 11 amino acids. V was pared by 3 bases and J by 7 bases, with 8 bases between. CDR1 and CDR2 from the germline V gene are SQVTM and ANQGSEA. The CDR3 region has the DNA TGCAGCGTTGAGGTAACAAATACGCAGTATTTT. Its protein product is CSVEVTNTQYF.

This clonotype was seen more than once but under ten times. The chain employs TRBV5-1 and TRBJ2-6; D call uncertain. This CDR3 spans 15 amino acids. V was pared by 3 bases and J by 4 bases, with 11 bases between. Germline V lookup: CDR1 SGHRS, CDR2 YFSETQ. CDR3 residues: CASSSPKEGANVLTF. CDR3 DNA: TGCGCCAGCAGCTCCCCTAAGGAAGGGGCCAACGTCCTGACTTTC.

This clonotype was counted a few times. The chain employs TRBV12-3 or TRBV12-4 and TRBJ2-3, with 7 nucleotides matching TRBD1. J lost 8 bases, V lost 6 bases, and 14 bases had no gene match. This CDR3 has 15 residues. The CDR3 nucleotides read TGTGCCAGCAGCCCGAATGAGGGGGCGCAGGGTACGCAGTATTTT. Protein product: CASSPNEGAQGTQYF.

The DNA of the CDR3 is TGTGCCAGCAGCCCCAGACTAGCACGATGGGCCGGGGAGCTGTTTTTT. Amino acid sequence: CASSPRLARWAGELFF. J is TRBJ2-2 and V is TRBV12-3 or TRBV12-4; 7 positions match TRBD2. V lost 6 bases, J lost 6 bases, and 13 bases stayed unmatched. CDR3 length: 16 residues.

The CDR3 nucleotides are TGTGCCAGCAGCGCCACAAATTGGGGGAGCACCGGGGAGCTGTTTTTT. Translation gives CASSATNWGSTGELFF. The chain joins TRBV9 to TRBJ2-2; D assignment may be TRBD1 or TRBD2 (5 bases each). V was pared by 3 bases and J by 4 bases, with 16 bases between. CDR3 length: 16 amino acids. Germline CDR1 reads SGDLS; CDR2 reads YYNGEE.